This T cell receptor beta chain emerged from a study of blood T cells in healthy people across ages. Using a J-beta primer mix together with a sample-barcoded 5' primer, a second PCR was run for about 7 to 12 cycles. TCRdb re-analysed the 5' RACE reads in MiXCR, keeping a single row per CDR3 protein. The table records 630,000 or so distinct CDR3 sequences, about 30% of them present only once. Trimming shortened V by 1 base and J by 8 bases, and 15 bases separated the two germline ends. CDR1 and CDR2 (germline): SGHDT, YYEEEE. CDR3 length equals 14 residues. This sequence was found in a woman of 80 years or more in good health. Source material: blood. J is TRBJ1-2 and V is TRBV5-6, with D uncertain. The CDR3 is CASSLFGHRGGYTF. The CDR3 nucleotides read TGTGCCAGCAGCTTGTTTGGCCACCGAGGCGGCTACACCTTC.